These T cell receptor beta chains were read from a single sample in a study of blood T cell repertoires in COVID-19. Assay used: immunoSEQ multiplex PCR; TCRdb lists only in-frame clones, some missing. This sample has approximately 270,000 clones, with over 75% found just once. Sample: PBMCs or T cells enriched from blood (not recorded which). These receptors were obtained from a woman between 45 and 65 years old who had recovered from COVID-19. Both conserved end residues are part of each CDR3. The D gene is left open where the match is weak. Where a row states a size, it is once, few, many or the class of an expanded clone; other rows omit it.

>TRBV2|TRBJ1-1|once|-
TGTGCCAGCAGTGAACTAGAGAACACTGAAGCTTTCTTT
CASSELENTEAFF
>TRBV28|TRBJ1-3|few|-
TGTGCCAGCACCTCCCTCGGCGGGGGTCGAGGAGGAAACACCATATATTTT
CASTSLGGGRGGNTIYF
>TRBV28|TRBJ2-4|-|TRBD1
TGTGCCAGCAGGGAAGGGGACAGTCGGAGTCATCAGTACTTC
CASREGDSRSHQYF
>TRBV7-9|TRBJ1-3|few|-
TGTGCCAGCAGCTTGGCGAGGGGAAACACCATATATTTT
CASSLARGNTIYF
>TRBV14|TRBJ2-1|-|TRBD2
TGTGCCAGCAGCCAATGGGGAGCGGGGAACAATGAGCAGTTCTTC
CASSQWGAGNNEQFF
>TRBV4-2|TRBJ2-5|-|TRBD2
TGTGCCAGCAGCCAAGACGAGGGACTAGCGGGAGGGCCAGAGACCCAGTACTTC
CASSQDEGLAGGPETQYF
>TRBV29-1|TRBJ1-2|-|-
TGCAGCGTTTGGACAGTCAATGGCTACACCTTC
CSVWTVNGYTF
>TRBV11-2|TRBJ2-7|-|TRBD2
TGTGCCAGCAGCTTCAATAGCGGGCCCATCTACGAGCAGTACTTC
CASSFNSGPIYEQYF
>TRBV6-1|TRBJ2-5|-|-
TGTGCCAGCAGTGAAAGGGGAGATAGGGGGGGAAGCCAAGAGACCCAGTACTTC
CASSERGDRGGSQETQYF
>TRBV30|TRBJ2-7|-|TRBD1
TGTGCCTGTGGGGGCGTCGAGGACAGGGACTACGAGCAGTACTTC
CACGGVEDRDYEQYF
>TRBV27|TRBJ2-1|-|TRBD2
TGTGCCAGCAGTTCTGGGAGGGATAGGTACAATGAGCAGTTCTTC
CASSSGRDRYNEQFF
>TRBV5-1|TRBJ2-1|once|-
TGCGCCAGCAGCTTAGGGGACACCAACAATGAGCAGTTCTTC
CASSLGDTNNEQFF
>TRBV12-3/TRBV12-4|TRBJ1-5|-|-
TGTGCCAGCAGTTTAGTACTCAATCAGCCCCAGCATTTT
CASSLVLNQPQHF
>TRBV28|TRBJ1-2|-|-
TGTGCCAGCAGTTTCAGGGGTCCCTATGGCTACACCTTC
CASSFRGPYGYTF
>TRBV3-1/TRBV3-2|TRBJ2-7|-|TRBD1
TGTGCCAGCAGCCCCCGACAGGGGGCTAGCGAGCAGTACTTC
CASSPRQGASEQYF
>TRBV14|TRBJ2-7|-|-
TGTGCCAGCAGCCAGAGAGGGCACGAGCAGTACTTC
CASSQRGHEQYF
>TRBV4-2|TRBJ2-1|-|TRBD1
TGTGCCAGCAGCCGGGACAGGGACAATGAGCAGTTCTTC
CASSRDRDNEQFF
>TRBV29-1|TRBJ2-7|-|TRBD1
TGCAGCTCGGACAGGGGGAGATTAAAACTATACGAGCAGTACTTC
CSSDRGRLKLYEQYF
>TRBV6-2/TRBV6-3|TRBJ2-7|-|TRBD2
TGTGCCAGCAGTTACCGCCACCTTGAGCGGGAGGGCCTCTACGAGCAGTACTTC
CASSYRHLEREGLYEQYF
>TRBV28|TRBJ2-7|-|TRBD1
TGTGCCAGCAGTCGTCGGGACAGGACCTACGAGCAGTACTTC
CASSRRDRTYEQYF
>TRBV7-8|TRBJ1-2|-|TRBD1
TGTGCCAGCAGCCCCCGGGGACAGCGAAATGGCTACACCTTC
CASSPRGQRNGYTF
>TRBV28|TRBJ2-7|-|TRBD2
TGTGCCAGCAGTCCGCTAGCGGGCGACTCCTACGAGCAGTACTTC
CASSPLAGDSYEQYF
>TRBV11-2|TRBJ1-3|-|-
TGTGCCAGCAGCAACGGACAGACCTCTGGAAACACCATATATTTT
CASSNGQTSGNTIYF
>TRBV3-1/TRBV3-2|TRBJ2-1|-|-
TGTGCCAGCAGCCAAGTTTTACAGGCCCCTCAGTTCTTC
CASSQVLQAPQFF
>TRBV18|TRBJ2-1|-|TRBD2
TGTGCCAGCTCACCAGCACTAGCGGGAGTGGGGGATGGCAATGAGCAGTTCTTC
CASSPALAGVGDGNEQFF
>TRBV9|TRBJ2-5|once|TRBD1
TGTGCCAGCAGCGCCGGACAGGGCGGACAAGAGACCCAGTACTTC
CASSAGQGGQETQYF
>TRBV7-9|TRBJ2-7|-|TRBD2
TGTGCCAGCAGCCTCGAGCGGGAGGGTTACGAGCAGTACTTC
CASSLEREGYEQYF
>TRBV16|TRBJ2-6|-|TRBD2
TGTGCCAGCCGGAGGAGCGGGAGTTGGACTGGGGCCAACGTCCTGACTTTC
CASRRSGSWTGANVLTF
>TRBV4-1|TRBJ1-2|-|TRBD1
TGCGCCAGCAGCCAAGAAAGAGGCGGGACAGGGGGCATTTTTGATGGCTACACCTTC
CASSQERGGTGGIFDGYTF
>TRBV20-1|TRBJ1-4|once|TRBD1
TGCAGTGCTAGTAGGACAGGCGAAAAACTGTTTTTT
CSASRTGEKLFF
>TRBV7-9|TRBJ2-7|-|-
TGTGCCAGCAGCCCGGGATTTTGGTACGAGCAGTACTTC
CASSPGFWYEQYF
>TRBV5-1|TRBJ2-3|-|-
TGCGCCAGCAGCTTTCGAGGAGGCGACATATGGAGCACAGATACGCAGTATTTT
CASSFRGGDIWSTDTQYF
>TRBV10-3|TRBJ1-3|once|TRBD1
TGTGCCATCAGCTCCCAGGGGGCCCTCTCTGGAAACACCATATATTTT
CAISSQGALSGNTIYF
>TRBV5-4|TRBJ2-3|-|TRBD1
TGTGCCAGCAGCGCCAAGGGACAGGGGGGAGATACGCAGTATTTT
CASSAKGQGGDTQYF
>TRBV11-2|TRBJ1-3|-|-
TGTGCCAGCAGCTTCCAGGTGGCCTCTGGAAACACCATATATTTT
CASSFQVASGNTIYF
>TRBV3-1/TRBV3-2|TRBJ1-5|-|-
TGTGCCAGCAGCCAAGATTTCGTGGCAAATCAGCCCCAGCATTTT
CASSQDFVANQPQHF
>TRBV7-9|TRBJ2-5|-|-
TGTGCCAGCAAACAGGGTGGGGTAGAGACCCAGTACTTC
CASKQGGVETQYF
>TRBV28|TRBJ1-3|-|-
TGTGCCAGCAGACCGGGAGGCCAAGGAAACACCATATATTTT
CASRPGGQGNTIYF
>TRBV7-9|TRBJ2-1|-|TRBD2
TGTGCCAGCAGTCCAGCGGGAGTCTCGGTGGATGAGCAGTTCTTC
CASSPAGVSVDEQFF
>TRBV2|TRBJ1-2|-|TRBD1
TGTGCCAGCAGGGTGGACAGGACGGATGGCTACACCTTC
CASRVDRTDGYTF
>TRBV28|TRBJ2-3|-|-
TGTGCCAGCAGTTTAGCGGGATCGCAACATACGCAGTATTTT
CASSLAGSQHTQYF
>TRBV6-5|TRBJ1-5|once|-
TGTGCCAGCAGTTACTCGCGGGGGCTTGGTCAGCCCCAGCATTTT
CASSYSRGLGQPQHF
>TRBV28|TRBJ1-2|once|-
TGTGCCAGCAGTCCCCAGGGGTGGGATGGCTACACCTTC
CASSPQGWDGYTF
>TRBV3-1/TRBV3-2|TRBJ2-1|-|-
TGTGCCAGCAGCCCGCAAAGTCTGCCTACGTATGAGCAGTTCTTC
CASSPQSLPTYEQFF
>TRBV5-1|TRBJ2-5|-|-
TGCGCCAGCAGCCTAAACGTGGGGCCCCAAGAGACCCAGTACTTC
CASSLNVGPQETQYF
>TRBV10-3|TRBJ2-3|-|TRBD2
TGTGCCATCAGTGAAGGGCTAGCGGGAAGCACAGATACGCAGTATTTT
CAISEGLAGSTDTQYF
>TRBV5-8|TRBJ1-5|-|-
TGTGCCAGCAGCTTGGTCAGGATCAAGCCCCAGCATTTT
CASSLVRIKPQHF
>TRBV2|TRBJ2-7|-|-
TGTGCCAGCAGTGAAGCGGGGCAGCGCACCTACGAGCAGTACTTC
CASSEAGQRTYEQYF
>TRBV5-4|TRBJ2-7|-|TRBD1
TGTGCCAGCAGCTTTGGACAGGGGGTCTACGAGCAGTACTTC
CASSFGQGVYEQYF
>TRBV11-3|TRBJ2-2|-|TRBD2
TGTGCCAGCAGCCTCGGGCTAGCGGGAGCGAACGGGGAGCTGTTTTTT
CASSLGLAGANGELFF
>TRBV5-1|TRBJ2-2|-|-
TGCGCCAGCAGCTCAGCAGGGCCCCCCGGGGAGCTGTTTTTT
CASSSAGPPGELFF
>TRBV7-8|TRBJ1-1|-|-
TGTGCCAGCATCAAGGACCGGGGGGGGAATACTGAAGCTTTCTTT
CASIKDRGGNTEAFF